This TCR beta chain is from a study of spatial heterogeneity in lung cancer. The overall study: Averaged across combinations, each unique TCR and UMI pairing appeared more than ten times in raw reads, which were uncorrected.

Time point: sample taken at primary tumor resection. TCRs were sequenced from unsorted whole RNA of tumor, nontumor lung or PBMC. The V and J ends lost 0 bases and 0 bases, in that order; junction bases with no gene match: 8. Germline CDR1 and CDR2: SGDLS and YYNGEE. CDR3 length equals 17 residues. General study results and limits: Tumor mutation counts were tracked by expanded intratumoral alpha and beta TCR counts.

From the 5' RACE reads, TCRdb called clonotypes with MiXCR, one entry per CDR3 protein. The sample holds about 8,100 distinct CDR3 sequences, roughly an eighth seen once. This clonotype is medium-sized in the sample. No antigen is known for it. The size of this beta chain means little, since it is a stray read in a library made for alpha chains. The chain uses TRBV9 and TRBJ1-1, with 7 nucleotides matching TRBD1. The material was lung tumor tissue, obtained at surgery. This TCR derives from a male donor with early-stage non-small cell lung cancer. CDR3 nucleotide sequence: TGTGCCAGCAGCGTAGCTGCCGACAGGGCAATGAACACTGAAGCTTTCTTT. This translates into CASSVAADRAMNTEAFF.